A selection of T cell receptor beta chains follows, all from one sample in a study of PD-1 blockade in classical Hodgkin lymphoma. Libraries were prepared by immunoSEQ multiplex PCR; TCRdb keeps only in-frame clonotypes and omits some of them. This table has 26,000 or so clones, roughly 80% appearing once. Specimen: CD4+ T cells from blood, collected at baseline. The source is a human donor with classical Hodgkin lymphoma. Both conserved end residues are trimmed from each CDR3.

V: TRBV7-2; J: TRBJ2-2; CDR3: ASSPQGGYTGELF
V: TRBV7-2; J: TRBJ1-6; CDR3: ASSLTGISPLH
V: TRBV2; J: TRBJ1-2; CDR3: ASIQGTASVVT
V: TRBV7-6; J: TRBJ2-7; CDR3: ASSLRTSGGTFSYEQY
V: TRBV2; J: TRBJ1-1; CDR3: ASRPQNTEAF
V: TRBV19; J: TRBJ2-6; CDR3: ASSTPSSGANVLT
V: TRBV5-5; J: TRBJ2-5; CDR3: ASSFKGETQY
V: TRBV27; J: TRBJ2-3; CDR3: ASSREGGADTQY
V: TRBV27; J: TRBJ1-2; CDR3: ASRRSGSGGDYGYT
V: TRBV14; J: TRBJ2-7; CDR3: ATGQGPPSSYEQY
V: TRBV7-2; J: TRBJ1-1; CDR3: ASSLDPGMNTEAF
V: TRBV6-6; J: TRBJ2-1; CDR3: ASRLAGLGNEQF
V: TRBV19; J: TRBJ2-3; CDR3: ATGTPRNTQY
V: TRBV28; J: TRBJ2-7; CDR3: ASTLSGQGGSYEQY
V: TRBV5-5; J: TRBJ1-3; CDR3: ASSQTGTKLSGNTIY
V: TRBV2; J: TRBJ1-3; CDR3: ASSGTEALSGNTIY
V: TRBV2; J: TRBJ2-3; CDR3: ASRRRSTDTQY
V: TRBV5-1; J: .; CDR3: ASSSGGGQGSEQY
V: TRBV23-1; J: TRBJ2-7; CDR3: ASSRLRIPYEQY
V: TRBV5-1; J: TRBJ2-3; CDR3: ASSPELTEPRVQY
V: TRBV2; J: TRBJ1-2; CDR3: ARSNTGGQGGYT
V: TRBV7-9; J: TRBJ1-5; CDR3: ASSPTGNGNQPQH
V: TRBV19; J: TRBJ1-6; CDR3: ATKPSGNSPLH
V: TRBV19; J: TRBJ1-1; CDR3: ASSIGDLGTEAF
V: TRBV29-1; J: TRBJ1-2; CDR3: SVEEGSGQGKLYGYT
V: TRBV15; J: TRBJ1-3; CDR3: ATRPGHTSGNTIY
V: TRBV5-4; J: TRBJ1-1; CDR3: ASSLSSGQEVF
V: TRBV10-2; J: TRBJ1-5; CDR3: ASSSRGRGSQPQH
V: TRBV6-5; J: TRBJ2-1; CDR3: ASSYSMAGGFNEQF
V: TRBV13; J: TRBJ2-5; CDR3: ASSQTGTKKETQY
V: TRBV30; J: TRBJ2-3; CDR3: AWSGFPDTQY
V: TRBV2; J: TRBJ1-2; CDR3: ASSVEGQFGYT
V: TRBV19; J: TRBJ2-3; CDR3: ASSIERGAPDTQY
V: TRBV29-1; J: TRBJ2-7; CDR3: SVRNRDTAYEQY
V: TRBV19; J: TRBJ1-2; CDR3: ASSIGDYGYT
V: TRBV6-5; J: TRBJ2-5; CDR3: ASRQGQQETQY
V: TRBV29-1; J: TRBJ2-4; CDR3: SAGPGLAGNIQY
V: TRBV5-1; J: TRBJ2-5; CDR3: ASSFGQGVGQETQY
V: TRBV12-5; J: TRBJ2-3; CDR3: ASGPTSQGESDTQY
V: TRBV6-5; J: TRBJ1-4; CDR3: ASSYSGTGNEKLF
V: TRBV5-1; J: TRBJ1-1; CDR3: ASSRTTAESTEAF
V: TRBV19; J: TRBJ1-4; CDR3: ASSIAVATNEKLF
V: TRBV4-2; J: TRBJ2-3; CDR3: ASSTLAGGGTDTQY
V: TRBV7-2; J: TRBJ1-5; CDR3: ASNYGTPQDQPQH
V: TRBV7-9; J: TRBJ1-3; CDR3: ASSLVSLSSGNTIY
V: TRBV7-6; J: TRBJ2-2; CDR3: ASSLVSGGNTGELF
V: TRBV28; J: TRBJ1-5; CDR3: ASSSDRDFYSNQPQH
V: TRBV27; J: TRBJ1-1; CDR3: ASRQGSGIGVTEAF
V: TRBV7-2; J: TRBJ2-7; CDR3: ASSPQRGAREQY
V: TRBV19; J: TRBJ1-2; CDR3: ASSITLLGRPFNYGYT
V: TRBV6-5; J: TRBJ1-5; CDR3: ASSTPNQPQH
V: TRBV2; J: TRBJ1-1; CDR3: ASRDAPIGMNTEAF
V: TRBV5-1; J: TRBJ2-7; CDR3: ASSLVATAYEQY
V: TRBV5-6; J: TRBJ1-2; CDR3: ASSLGQENYGYT